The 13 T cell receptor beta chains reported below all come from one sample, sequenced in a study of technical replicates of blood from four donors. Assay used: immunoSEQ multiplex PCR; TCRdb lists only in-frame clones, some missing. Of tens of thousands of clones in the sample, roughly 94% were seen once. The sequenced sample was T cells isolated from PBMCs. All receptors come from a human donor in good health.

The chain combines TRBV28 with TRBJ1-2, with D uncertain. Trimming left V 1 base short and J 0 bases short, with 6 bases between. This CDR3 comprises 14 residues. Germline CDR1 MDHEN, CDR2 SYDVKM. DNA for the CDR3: TGTGCCAGCAGTTTATCCCCGGCTAACTATGGCTACACCTTC. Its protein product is CASSLSPANYGYTF.

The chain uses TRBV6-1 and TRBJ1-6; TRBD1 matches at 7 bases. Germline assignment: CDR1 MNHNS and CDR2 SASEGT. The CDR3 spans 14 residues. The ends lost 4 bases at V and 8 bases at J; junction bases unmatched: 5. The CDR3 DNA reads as TGTGCCAGCAGTGCCGGGACAGTGTATTCACCCCTCCACTTT. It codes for CASSAGTVYSPLHF.

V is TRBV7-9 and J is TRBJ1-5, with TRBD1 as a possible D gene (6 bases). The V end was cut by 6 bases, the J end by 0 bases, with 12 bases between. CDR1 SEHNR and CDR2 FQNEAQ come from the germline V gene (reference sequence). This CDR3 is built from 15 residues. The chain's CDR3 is CASRPTGYSNQPQHF. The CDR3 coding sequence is TGTGCCAGCAGGCCGACAGGTTATAGCAATCAGCCCCAGCATTTT.

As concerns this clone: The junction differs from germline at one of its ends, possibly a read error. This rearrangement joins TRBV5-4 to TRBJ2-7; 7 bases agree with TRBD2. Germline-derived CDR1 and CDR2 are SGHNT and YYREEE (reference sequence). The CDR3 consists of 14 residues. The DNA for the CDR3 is TGTGCCGGCAGCTTGGAAGCGGGACCCCTCGAGCAGTACTTC. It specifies CAGSLEAGPLEQYF.

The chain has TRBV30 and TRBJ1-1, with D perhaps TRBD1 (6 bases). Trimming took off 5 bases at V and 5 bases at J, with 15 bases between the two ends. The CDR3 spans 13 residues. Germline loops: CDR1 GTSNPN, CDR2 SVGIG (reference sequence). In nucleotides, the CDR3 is TGTGCCTGGCAATTTACAGGGAGAACTGAAGCTTTCTTT. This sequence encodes CAWQFTGRTEAFF.

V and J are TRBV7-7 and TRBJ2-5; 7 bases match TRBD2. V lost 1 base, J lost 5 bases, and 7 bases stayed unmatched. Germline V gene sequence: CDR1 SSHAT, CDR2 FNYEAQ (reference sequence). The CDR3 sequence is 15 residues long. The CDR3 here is CASSLGGSNRETQYF. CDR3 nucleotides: TGTGCCAGCAGCTTAGGCGGGAGCAACCGGGAGACCCAGTACTTC. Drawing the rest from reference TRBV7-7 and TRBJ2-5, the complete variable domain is GAGVSQSPRYKVTKRGQDVTLRCDPISSHATLYWYQQALGQGPEFLTYFNYEAQPDKSGLPSDRFSAERPEGSISTLTIQRTEQRDSAMYRCASSLGGSNRETQYFGPGTRLLVL.

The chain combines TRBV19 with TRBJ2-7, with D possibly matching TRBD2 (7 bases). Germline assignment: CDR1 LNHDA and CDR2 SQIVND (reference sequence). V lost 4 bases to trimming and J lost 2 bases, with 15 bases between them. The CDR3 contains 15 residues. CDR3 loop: CASSKFSGGAYEQYF. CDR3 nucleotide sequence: TGTGCCAGTAGTAAATTCTCGGGGGGCGCCTACGAGCAGTACTTC.

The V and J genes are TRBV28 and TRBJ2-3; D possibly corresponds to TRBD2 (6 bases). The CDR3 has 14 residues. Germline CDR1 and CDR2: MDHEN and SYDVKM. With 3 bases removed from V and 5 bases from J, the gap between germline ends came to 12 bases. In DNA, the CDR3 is TGTGCCAGCAGTTTGGGTGCGGGAAAAGATACGCAGTATTTT. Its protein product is CASSLGAGKDTQYF. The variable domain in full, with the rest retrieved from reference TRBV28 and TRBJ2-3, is DVKVTQSSRYLVKRTGEKVFLECVQDMDHENMFWYRQDPGLGLRLIYFSYDVKMKEKGDIPEGYSVSREKKERFSLILESASTNQTSMYLCASSLGAGKDTQYFGPGTRLTVL.

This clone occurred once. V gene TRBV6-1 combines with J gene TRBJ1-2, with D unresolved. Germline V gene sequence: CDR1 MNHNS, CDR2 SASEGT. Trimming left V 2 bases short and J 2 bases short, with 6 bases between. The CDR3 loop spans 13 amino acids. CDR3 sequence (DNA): TGTGCCAGCAGTGAATTAAGCAACTATGGCTACACCTTC. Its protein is CASSELSNYGYTF.

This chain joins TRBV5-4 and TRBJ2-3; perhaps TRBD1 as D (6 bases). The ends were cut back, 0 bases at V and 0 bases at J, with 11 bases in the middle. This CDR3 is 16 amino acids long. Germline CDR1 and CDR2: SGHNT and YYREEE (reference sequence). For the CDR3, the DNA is TGTGCCAGCAGCTTGGCCAGGGGCCCTAGCACAGATACGCAGTATTTT. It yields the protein CASSLARGPSTDTQYF. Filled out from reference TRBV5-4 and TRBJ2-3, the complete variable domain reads ETGVTQSPTHLIKTRGQQVTLRCSSQSGHNTVSWYQQALGQGPQFIFQYYREEENGRGNFPPRFSGLQFPNYSSELNVNALELDDSALYLCASSLARGPSTDTQYFGPGTRLTVL.

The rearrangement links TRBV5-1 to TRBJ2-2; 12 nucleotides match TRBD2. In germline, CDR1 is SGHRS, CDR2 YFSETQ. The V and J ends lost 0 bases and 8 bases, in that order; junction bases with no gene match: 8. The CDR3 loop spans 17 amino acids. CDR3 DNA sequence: TGCGCCAGCAGCTTGGTCCCTAGCGGGAGGGCCTTGGGGGAGCTGTTTTTT. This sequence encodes CASSLVPSGRALGELFF.

The chain's CDR3 is CASSLGQGAYEQYF. The CDR3 nucleotides are TGTGCCAGCAGCTTGGGACAGGGGGCCTACGAGCAGTACTTC. The rearrangement uses TRBV11-3 and TRBJ2-7; TRBD1 agrees at 11 bases. Germline CDR1 and CDR2: SGHNT and YENEEA. This CDR3 has 14 amino acids. V lost 3 bases and J lost 2; bases outside the gene matches: 0.

The CDR3 coding sequence is TGTGCCAGCAGTGCAGGGGCCCCTAGGTATGGCTACACCTTC. Amino acid sequence: CASSAGAPRYGYTF. V gene TRBV2 combines with J gene TRBJ1-2; a weak D match, TRBD1 (6 bases). The CDR3 runs to 14 residues. V lost 4 bases and J 5 bases, leaving 14 bases between the germline ends. Germline V gene data show CDR1 as SNHLY and CDR2 as FYNNEI. The entire variable domain, with the rest obtained from reference TRBV2 and TRBJ1-2, is as follows: EPEVTQTPSHQVTQMGQEVILRCVPISNHLYFYWYRQILGQKVEFLVSFYNNEISEKSEIFDDQFSVERPDGSNFTLKIRSTKLEDSAMYFCASSAGAPRYGYTFGSGTRLTVV.